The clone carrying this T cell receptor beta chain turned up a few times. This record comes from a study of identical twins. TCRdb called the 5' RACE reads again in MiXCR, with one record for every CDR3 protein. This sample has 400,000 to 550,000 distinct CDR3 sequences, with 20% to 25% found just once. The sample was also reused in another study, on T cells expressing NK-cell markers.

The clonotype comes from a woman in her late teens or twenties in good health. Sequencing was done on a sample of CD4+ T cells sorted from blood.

CDR3 residues: CASSLRQGYRTGELFF. The DNA of the CDR3 is TGTGCCAGCAGCCTCCGACAGGGGTATCGCACCGGGGAGCTGTTTTTT. This chain joins TRBV7-2 and TRBJ2-2; TRBD1 aligns across 8 bases. V lost 5 bases, J lost 4 bases, and 9 bases stayed unmatched. Germline V gene lookup returns CDR1 SGHTA and CDR2 FQGNSA. CDR3 length: 16 residues.